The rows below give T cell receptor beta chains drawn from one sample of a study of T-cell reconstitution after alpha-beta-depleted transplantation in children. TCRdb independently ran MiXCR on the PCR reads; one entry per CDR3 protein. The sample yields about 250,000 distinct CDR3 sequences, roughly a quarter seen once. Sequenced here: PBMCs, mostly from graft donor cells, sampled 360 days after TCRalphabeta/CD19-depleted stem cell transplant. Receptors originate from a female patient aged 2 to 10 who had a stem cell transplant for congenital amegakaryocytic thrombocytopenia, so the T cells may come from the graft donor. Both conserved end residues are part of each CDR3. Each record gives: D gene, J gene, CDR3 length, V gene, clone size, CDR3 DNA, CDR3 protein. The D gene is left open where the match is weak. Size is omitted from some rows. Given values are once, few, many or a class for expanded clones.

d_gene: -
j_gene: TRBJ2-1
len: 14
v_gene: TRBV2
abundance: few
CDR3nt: TGTGCCAGCAGTGGTGGGGGTCAGGATAATGAGCAGTTCTTC
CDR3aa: CASSGGGQDNEQFF

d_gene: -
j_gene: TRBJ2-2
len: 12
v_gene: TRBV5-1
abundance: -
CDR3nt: TGCGCCAGCAGCTTGGCCCTCGGGGAGCTGTTTTTT
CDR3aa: CASSLALGELFF

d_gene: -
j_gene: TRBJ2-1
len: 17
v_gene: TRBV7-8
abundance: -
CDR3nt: TGTGCCAGCAGCTTAGCGCCTTTCGGGGGCTTAAGGAAAGAGCAGTTCTTC
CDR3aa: CASSLAPFGGLRKEQFF

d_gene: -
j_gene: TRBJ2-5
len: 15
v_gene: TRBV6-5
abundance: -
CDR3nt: TGTGCCAGCAGTTACTCGAAGTGGGGGTGGGAGACCCAGTACTTC
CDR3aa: CASSYSKWGWETQYF

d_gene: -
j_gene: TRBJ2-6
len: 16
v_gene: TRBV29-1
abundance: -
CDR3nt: TGCAGCGTTGTTTTCGGGGGAGAACTTGGGGCCAACGTCCTGACTTTC
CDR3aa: CSVVFGGELGANVLTF

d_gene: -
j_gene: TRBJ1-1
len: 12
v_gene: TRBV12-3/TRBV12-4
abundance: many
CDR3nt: TGTGCCAGCAGTTTGTTACTCCCTGAAGCTTTCTTT
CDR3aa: CASSLLLPEAFF

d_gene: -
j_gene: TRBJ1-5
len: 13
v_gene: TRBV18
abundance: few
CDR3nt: TGTGCCAGCTCACCATCGAGGGATCAGCCCCAGCATTTT
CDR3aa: CASSPSRDQPQHF

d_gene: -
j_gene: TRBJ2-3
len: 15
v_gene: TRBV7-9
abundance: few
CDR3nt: TGTGCCAGCAGCTCCACGGGGAAAAGCACAGATACGCAGTATTTT
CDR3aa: CASSSTGKSTDTQYF

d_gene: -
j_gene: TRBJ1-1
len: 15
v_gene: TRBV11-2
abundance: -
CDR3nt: TGTGCCAGCAGCTTAGAGGGGTTGGTGAACACTGAAGCTTTCTTT
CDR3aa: CASSLEGLVNTEAFF

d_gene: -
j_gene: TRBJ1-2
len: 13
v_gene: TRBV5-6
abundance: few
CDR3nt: TGTGCCAGCAGCCCCGCAGGAGATAGTGGCTACACCTTC
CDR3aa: CASSPAGDSGYTF

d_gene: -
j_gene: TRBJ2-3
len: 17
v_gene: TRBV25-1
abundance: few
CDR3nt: TGTGCCAGCCGCCCAAAGTACAGGTCCTCTAGCACAGATACGCAGTATTTT
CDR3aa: CASRPKYRSSSTDTQYF

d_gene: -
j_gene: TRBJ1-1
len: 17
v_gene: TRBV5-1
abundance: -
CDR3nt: TGCGCCAGCAGCAGGGGCCGGGACCCCAGGAGGAACACTGAAGCTTTCTTT
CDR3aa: CASSRGRDPRRNTEAFF

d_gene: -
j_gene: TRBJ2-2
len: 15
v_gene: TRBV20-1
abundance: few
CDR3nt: TGCAGTGCTAGATGGGGGTTTGGGGACACCGGGGAGCTGTTTTTT
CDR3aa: CSARWGFGDTGELFF

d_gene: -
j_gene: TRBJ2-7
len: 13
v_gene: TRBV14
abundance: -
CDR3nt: TGTGCCAGCAGCCACGGACTACCTTCGTGGCAGTACTTC
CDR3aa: CASSHGLPSWQYF

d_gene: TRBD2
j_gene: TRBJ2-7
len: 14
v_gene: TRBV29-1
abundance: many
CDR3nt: TGCAGCGTTAGACTAGCGGGAGAGGTCCACGAGCAGTACTTC
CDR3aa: CSVRLAGEVHEQYF

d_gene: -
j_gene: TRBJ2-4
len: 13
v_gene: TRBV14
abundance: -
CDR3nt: TGTGCCAGCAGCACCGGGACCCACACCATTCAGTACTTC
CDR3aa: CASSTGTHTIQYF

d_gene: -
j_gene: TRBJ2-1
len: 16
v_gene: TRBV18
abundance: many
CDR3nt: TGTGCCAGCTCACCAATGTCAAGGCGGAGCTACAATGAGCAGTTCTTC
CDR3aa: CASSPMSRRSYNEQFF

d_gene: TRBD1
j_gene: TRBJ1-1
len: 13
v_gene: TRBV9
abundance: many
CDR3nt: TGTGCCAGCAGCGTATTCGGGACAGGGGGGGCTTTCTTT
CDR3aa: CASSVFGTGGAFF

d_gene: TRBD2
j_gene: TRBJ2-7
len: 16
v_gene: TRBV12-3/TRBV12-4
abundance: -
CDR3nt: TGTGCCAGCAACCATGGTTGGACTAGCTCGGGTTACGAGCAGTACTTC
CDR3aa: CASNHGWTSSGYEQYF

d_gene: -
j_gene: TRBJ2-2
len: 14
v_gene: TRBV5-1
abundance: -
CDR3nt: TGCGCCAGCAGCACAGGACTAACCTCCGGGGAGCTGTTTTTT
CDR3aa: CASSTGLTSGELFF

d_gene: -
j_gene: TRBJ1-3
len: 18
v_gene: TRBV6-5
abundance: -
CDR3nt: TGTGCCAGCAGTTACTCACATTATACGCCAGGGACTGGAAACACCATATATTTT
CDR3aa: CASSYSHYTPGTGNTIYF

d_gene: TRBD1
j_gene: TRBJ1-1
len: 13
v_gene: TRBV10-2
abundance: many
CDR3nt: TGCGCCAGCGCGGACAGGGTTGTCGCTGAAGCTTTCTTT
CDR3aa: CASADRVVAEAFF

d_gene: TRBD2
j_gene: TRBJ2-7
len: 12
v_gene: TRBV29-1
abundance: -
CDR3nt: TGCAGCGTGCGTAGCGGGGGATACGAGCAGTACTTC
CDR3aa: CSVRSGGYEQYF

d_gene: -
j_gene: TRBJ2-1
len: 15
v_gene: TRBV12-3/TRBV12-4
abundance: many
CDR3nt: TGTGCCAGCAGCTCAACAGGGTCCTCCTACAATGAGCAGTTCTTC
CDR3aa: CASSSTGSSYNEQFF

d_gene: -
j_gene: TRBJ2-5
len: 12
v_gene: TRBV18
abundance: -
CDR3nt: TGTGCCAGCTCACGACAACAAGAGACCCAGTACTTC
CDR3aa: CASSRQQETQYF

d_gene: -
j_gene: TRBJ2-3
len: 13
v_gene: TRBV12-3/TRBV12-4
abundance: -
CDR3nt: TGTGCCAGCTGCGGAAGGAGCACAGATACGCAGTATTTT
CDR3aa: CASCGRSTDTQYF

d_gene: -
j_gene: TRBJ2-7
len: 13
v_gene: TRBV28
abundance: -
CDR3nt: TGTGCCAGCAGTTTTGTTAGTAGCTACGAGCAGTACTTC
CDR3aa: CASSFVSSYEQYF

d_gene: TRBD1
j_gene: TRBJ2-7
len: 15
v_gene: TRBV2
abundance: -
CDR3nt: TGTGCCAGCAGTCAAGGACAGGGTGGGATTTACGAGCAGTACTTC
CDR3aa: CASSQGQGGIYEQYF

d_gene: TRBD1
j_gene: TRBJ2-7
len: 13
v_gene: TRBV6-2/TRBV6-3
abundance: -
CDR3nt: TGTGCCAGCAGGACAGGGTCGACCTACGAGCAGTACTTC
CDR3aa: CASRTGSTYEQYF

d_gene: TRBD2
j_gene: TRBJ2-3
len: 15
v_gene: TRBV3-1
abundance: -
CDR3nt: TGTGCCAGCAGCCATCTAGCGGGAGTAACAGATACGCAGTATTTT
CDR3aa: CASSHLAGVTDTQYF

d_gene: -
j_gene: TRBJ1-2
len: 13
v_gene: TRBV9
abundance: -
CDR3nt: TGTGCCAGCAGCGCGACAGTGAACTATGGCTACACCTTC
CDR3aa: CASSATVNYGYTF

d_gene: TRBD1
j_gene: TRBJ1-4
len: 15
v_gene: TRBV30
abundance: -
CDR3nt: TGTGCCTGGAGTCTTTGGACAGGCCTTAATGAAAAACTGTTTTTT
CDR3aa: CAWSLWTGLNEKLFF

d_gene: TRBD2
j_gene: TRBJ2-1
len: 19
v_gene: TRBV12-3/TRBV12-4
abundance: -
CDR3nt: TGTGCCAGCAGTACCGTGGGACAGGCCGGGGGACTAGCGTACAATGAGCAGTTCTTC
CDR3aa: CASSTVGQAGGLAYNEQFF

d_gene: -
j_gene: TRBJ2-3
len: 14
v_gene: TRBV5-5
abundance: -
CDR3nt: TGTGCCACTCAAACGGGGCAAGACACAGATACGCAGTATTTT
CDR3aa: CATQTGQDTDTQYF

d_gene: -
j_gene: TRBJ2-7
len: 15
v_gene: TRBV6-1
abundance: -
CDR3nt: TGTGCCAGCAACCCACAGAGGGGAGCCTCCTACGAGCAGTACTTC
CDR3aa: CASNPQRGASYEQYF

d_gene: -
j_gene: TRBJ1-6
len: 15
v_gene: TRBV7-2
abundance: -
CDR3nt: TGTGCCAGCAGCTTAGGGTCAGGGGAAGGTTCACCCCTCCACTTT
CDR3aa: CASSLGSGEGSPLHF

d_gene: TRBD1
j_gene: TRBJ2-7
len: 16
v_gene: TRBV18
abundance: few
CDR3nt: TGTGCCAGCTCACCACTTAGTGGGACCAGGGGGTACGAGCAGTACTTC
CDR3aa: CASSPLSGTRGYEQYF

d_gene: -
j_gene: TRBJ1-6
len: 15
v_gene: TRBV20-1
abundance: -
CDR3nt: TGCAGTGCTAGGCCCGCCGGGATTCTTAATTCACCCCTCCACTTT
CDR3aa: CSARPAGILNSPLHF

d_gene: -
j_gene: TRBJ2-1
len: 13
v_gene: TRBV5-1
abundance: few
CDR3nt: TGCGCCAGCAGCTTGGGACCGGACAATGAGCAGTTCTTC
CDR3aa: CASSLGPDNEQFF

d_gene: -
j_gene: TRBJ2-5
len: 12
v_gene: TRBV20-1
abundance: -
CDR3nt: TGCAGTGCCATTCGGTCGGGAGAGACCCAGTACTTC
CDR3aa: CSAIRSGETQYF

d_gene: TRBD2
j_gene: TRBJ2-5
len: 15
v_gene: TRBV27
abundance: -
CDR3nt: TGTGCCAGCAGTAAGACTAGCGGGAGCGGAGAGACCCAGTACTTC
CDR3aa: CASSKTSGSGETQYF

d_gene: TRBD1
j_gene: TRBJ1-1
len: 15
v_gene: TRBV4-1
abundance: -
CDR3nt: TGCGCCAGCAGCCAGGACAACAGGGGAAAAGCTGAAGCTTTCTTT
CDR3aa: CASSQDNRGKAEAFF

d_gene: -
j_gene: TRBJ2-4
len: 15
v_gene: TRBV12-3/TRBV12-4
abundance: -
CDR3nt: TGTGCCAGCAGTTTACTGTTGCAGGGAAATGACATTCAGTACTTC
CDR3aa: CASSLLLQGNDIQYF

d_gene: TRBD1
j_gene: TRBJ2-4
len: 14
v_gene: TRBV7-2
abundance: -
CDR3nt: TGTGCCAGCAGGGTACAGGGGGCTGGAAACATTCAGTACTTC
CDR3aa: CASRVQGAGNIQYF

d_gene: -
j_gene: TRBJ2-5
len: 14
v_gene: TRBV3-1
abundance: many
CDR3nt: TGTGCCAGCAGCCCCCTGGTGGGCCAAGAGACCCAGTACTTC
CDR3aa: CASSPLVGQETQYF

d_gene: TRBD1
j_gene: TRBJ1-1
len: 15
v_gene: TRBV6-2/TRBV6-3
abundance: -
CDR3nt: TGTGCCAGCAGTCCAAGACAGGGACTTCACACTGAAGCTTTCTTT
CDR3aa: CASSPRQGLHTEAFF